The entry below gives a single TCR beta chain sequence along with its context. Its antigen is not known. The method was immunoSEQ multiplex PCR; TCRdb's version includes in-frame clones alone and lacks a portion of them. The table includes about 25,000 clones, around 85% detected once. Per germline, CDR1 SNHLY and CDR2 FYNNEI. The CDR3 runs 14 residues. The V segment lost 7 bases and the J segment 6 bases; nucleotides outside the gene matches: 9. Time point specified: cycle 4 day 1 (C4D1), after around six weeks of nivolumab. Relapses following autologous stem cell transplantation were seen in all patients, with brentuximab vedotin exposure varying. Thawed PBMCs yielded CD4+ T cells through magnetic negative selection. This entry belongs to a study of PD-1 blockade in classical Hodgkin lymphoma. Study summary: It was nivolumab at 3 mg/kg, given intravenously every 2 weeks, that patients received.

General study results and limits: Prior to therapy, complete responders displayed diversity much like that of newly diagnosed patients. Undefined causes, possibly disease activity or prior therapy, underlie the repertoire differences. CD4+ TCR diversity climbed significantly by C4D1, unlike CD8+ TCR diversity.

The TCR comes from a human donor with classical Hodgkin lymphoma. This material consisted of CD4+ T cells from blood, taken before the fourth cycle of nivolumab. The chain carries TRBV2 and TRBJ2-1; 7 bases map to TRBD2. Here the CDR3 reads CASMKGLAVNEQFF. CDR3 nucleotide sequence: TGTGCCAGCATGAAGGGGCTAGCGGTCAATGAGCAGTTCTTC.